Described below is a single TCR beta chain sequence and its context. These data are taken from a study of T cell clonotyping in hematopoietic cell transplantation. The germline gives CDR1 MNHEY, CDR2 SMNVEV (reference sequence). This CDR3 contains 13 residues. Trimming took 4 bases from V and 7 from J, leaving 13 bases between them. Measured with immunoSEQ multiplex PCR; TCRdb has only the in-frame clones, and not every one. The data contain 15,000 to 20,000 clones, around 85% of them singletons. The sequences come from PBMCs, collected 100 days after allogeneic stem cell transplant. The sequence was obtained from a male patient aged 60-69 years who had an allogeneic stem cell transplant from a related donor, so the T cells may come from the graft donor. Some clones in this sample may be carry-over from other donors' samples. The chain is built from TRBV27 and TRBJ1-2; D perhaps matches TRBD1 (5 bases). Here the CDR3 reads CASSSSIQAGYTF. The CDR3 DNA reads TGTGCCAGCAGTTCATCGATACAGGCTGGCTACACCTTC.